What follows describes a single T cell receptor beta chain. Its target is not known. The entry originates in a study of T cell responses to AZD1222 COVID-19 vaccine. At the level of the study: Both about-4-week and about-12-week second-dose recipients were combined. Study-wide findings and caveats: Increased Spike-specific TCR breadth and depth were observed after two AZD1222 doses. Most donors were white British and more were female, and clonal diversity was possibly underestimated.

This CDR3 comprises 13 residues. Germline V gene data show CDR1 as SGHTA and CDR2 as FQGNSA. Trimming stripped 5 bases from V and 4 bases from J, with 11 bases between. The data were produced by immunoSEQ multiplex PCR, yet TCRdb's version contains in-frame clones alone and is incomplete. The table shows some 100,000 clones, with more than 75% occurring only once. The source was peripheral blood, collected on day 0 of AZD1222 vaccination. This TCR derives from an adult in good health. The chain couples TRBV7-2 to TRBJ1-2; weak D call: TRBD1 (5 bases). Here the CDR3 reads CASSHDSSYGYTF. Written as DNA, the CDR3 is TGTGCCAGCAGCCACGACAGCTCCTATGGCTACACCTTC.